This TCR beta chain was retrieved from a study of PD-1 blockade in classical Hodgkin lymphoma. The CDR3 loop spans 15 amino acids. V was shortened by 3 bases and J by 6 bases, with 17 bases between the two germline ends. Germline V lookup: CDR1 SGHNT, CDR2 YENEEA. TCRdb keeps only in-frame clones here, not all; method: immunoSEQ multiplex PCR. The sample holds about 90,000 clones, approximately 90% seen once. Broader study findings: Baseline TCR diversity was reportedly lower in newly diagnosed patients than healthy donors. Complete responders possessed baseline diversity comparable to newly diagnosed patients. The authors have not defined what causes the repertoire differences, possibly disease activity or prior therapy.

This clone was seen a single time. As yet, its antigen is unknown. Time point denoted: cycle 4 day 1 (C4D1), after more than five weeks of nivolumab. Each patient relapsed following autologous stem cell transplantation, and prior brentuximab vedotin exposure differed. Patients showed best responses of complete response, partial response or progressive disease. V gene TRBV11-3 combines with J gene TRBJ1-2; D unresolved. The sample consisted of peripheral blood mononuclear cells (PBMCs), taken before the fourth cycle of nivolumab. The sequence was collected from a human donor with classical Hodgkin lymphoma. CDR3 coding DNA: TGTGCCAGCAGCTTCGGGTTGGGAGGGAGAGATGGCTACACCTTC. Protein product: CASSFGLGGRDGYTF. Combining the CDR3 with reference TRBV11-3 and TRBJ1-2 gives the whole variable domain EAGVVQSPRYKIIEKKQPVAFWCNPISGHNTLYWYLQNLGQGPELLIRYENEEAVDDSQLPKDRFSAERLKGVDSTLKIQPAELGDSAVYLCASSFGLGGRDGYTFGSGTRLTVV.